These 9 T cell receptor beta chains originate from one sample sequenced in a study of blood T cell repertoires in COVID-19. Clones were read by immunoSEQ multiplex PCR, and TCRdb kept only the in-frame ones, dropping some. The profile shows roughly 190,000 clones, approximately 79% of them singletons. Sequences were obtained from PBMCs or T cells enriched from blood (not recorded which). These receptors all come from a woman in her fifties or sixties with acute COVID-19.

The V and J genes are TRBV9 and TRBJ2-1; 7 bases agree with TRBD2. Germline values: CDR1 SGDLS, CDR2 YYNGEE. The CDR3 runs 14 residues. V shed 2 bases, J shed 4 bases, and the junction held 3 bases outside the gene matches. Here the CDR3 reads CASSVGSGYNEQFF. CDR3 nucleotide sequence: TGTGCCAGCAGCGTGGGTAGCGGGTACAATGAGCAGTTCTTC.

The chain couples TRBV5-6 to TRBJ1-1, with a possible D match to TRBD1 (5 bases). Trimming took 0 bases from V and 0 from J, leaving 9 bases between them. CDR3 length equals 15 residues. Looked up from germline, CDR1 is SGHDT and CDR2 is YYEEEE. This CDR3 is CASSLDPTVNTEAFF. DNA for the CDR3: TGTGCCAGCAGCTTGGACCCGACAGTGAACACTGAAGCTTTCTTT.

This clone was picked up one time. V and J are TRBV29-1 and TRBJ2-2; TRBD2 aligns across 13 bases. V lost 6 bases to trimming and J lost 6 bases; unmatched junction nucleotides: 10. This CDR3 contains 16 residues. Germline V gene lookup returns CDR1 SQVTM and CDR2 ANQGSEA. The CDR3 sequence: CSVLGTSGTSAGELFF. The CDR3 DNA follows: TGCAGCGTACTCGGGACTAGCGGGACGAGTGCCGGGGAGCTGTTTTTT.

The chain carries TRBV2 and TRBJ1-2, with 9 bases lining up with TRBD1. There are 19 residues in the CDR3. Germline V lookup: CDR1 SNHLY, CDR2 FYNNEI. V was pared by 6 bases and J by 2 bases, with 19 bases of the junction left unmatched. CDR3: CASSLGDGTGRQGNYGYTF. As DNA, the CDR3 is TGTGCCAGCAGCCTCGGGGATGGGACAGGGAGGCAGGGGAACTATGGCTACACCTTC.

The CDR3 sequence: CASSQSVLGPGTF. The CDR3 DNA reads as TGCGCCAGCAGTCAATCAGTATTGGGCCCTGGCACCTTC. The chain employs TRBV23-1 and TRBJ1-2; D unresolved. TRBV23-1 is assigned to the ORF class and has an uncertain function. There are 13 residues in the CDR3. V was shortened by 0 bases and J by 13 bases, with 15 bases between the two germline ends.

This clone was observed a handful of times. The gene calls are TRBV12-3 or TRBV12-4 and TRBJ2-7; possible D gene TRBD2, 6 bases. V lost 5 bases, J lost 5 bases, and 13 bases lay in between. This CDR3 spans 13 amino acids. CDR3 region: CASSRRETNEQYF. The CDR3 DNA reads as TGTGCCAGCAGTCGGAGGGAAACTAACGAGCAGTACTTC.

This clone was counted a few times. The chain combines TRBV10-1 with TRBJ2-7; 12 bases are a match to TRBD1. The CDR3 covers 15 residues. Losses at the gene ends were 4 bases for V and 4 bases for J; bases not matched to a gene: 5. Per the germline V gene, CDR1 is WNHNN and CDR2 is SYGVQD (reference sequence). CDR3 sequence: CASSVGTGGLYEQYF. In DNA form, the CDR3 reads TGCGCCAGCAGTGTTGGGACAGGGGGCCTGTACGAGCAGTACTTC.

The chain uses TRBV25-1 and TRBJ1-6, with 7 bases lining up with TRBD1. Trimming at V came to 4 bases and at J to 10 bases, leaving 7 bases not matched to a gene. The CDR3 length is 14 residues. CDR1 MGHDK and CDR2 SYGVNS come from the germline V gene. This CDR3 reads CASSVGRGRSPLHF. In DNA, the CDR3 is TGTGCCAGCAGTGTGGGCAGGGGGAGGTCACCCCTCCACTTT.

The genes are TRBV5-6 and TRBJ1-1; D is possibly TRBD1 (6 bases). CDR1 and CDR2 (germline): SGHDT, YYEEEE. CDR3 size: 19 residues. V lost 0 bases and J 0 bases, leaving 21 bases between the germline ends. CDR3 region: CASSLGQGKRRAMNTEAFF. CDR3 in DNA: TGTGCCAGCAGCTTGGGGCAGGGGAAGAGAAGGGCCATGAACACTGAAGCTTTCTTT.